The rows below give T cell receptor beta chains drawn from one sample of a study of blood T cell repertoires in COVID-19. Generated by immunoSEQ multiplex PCR, the TCRdb table keeps only in-frame clones and is missing some. The sample has about 150,000 clones, roughly 80% seen once. The specimen sequenced was peripheral blood. These receptors were obtained from a woman in her sixties or seventies with acute or convalescent COVID-19. The conserved cysteine and the conserved F or W are not part of the CDR3 here.

V	J	CDR3
TRBV6-5	TRBJ1-3	ASSKTGGSGNTIY
TRBV10-3	TRBJ2-5	AISGRGETQY
TRBV6-1	TRBJ2-3	ASSEGVAGVDTQY
TRBV29-1	TRBJ1-2	SASTANYGYT
TRBV7-9	TRBJ1-2	ASSLGPGTGGGYGYT
TRBV28	TRBJ1-2	ASSLSQQSNYGYT
TRBV2	TRBJ2-5	ASSAGTAQETQY
TRBV6-1	TRBJ1-5	ASSEPGGTASNQPQH
TRBV25-1	TRBJ1-1	ASSGRTGRTEAF
TRBV28	TRBJ2-5	ASSTGSRETQY
TRBV11-3	TRBJ1-2	ASSLRGLGYGYT
TRBV6-5	TRBJ1-5	ASSYLQGANQPQH
TRBV7-8	TRBJ1-5	ASSPGTAQYQPQH
TRBV18	TRBJ1-6	ASSPAGQGANSPLH
TRBV5-1	TRBJ1-2	ASSLESEAT
TRBV4-1	TRBJ2-1	ASSQGGFSGGYNEQF
TRBV19	TRBJ2-2	ASTPGSFKDTGELF
TRBV2	TRBJ1-5	ASKAGIVDQPQH
TRBV11-1	TRBJ1-2	ASSFGFNYGYT
TRBV27	TRBJ1-6	ASREMGVRNSPLH
TRBV28	TRBJ1-6	ASVPAGEFQNSPLH
TRBV6-2/TRBV6-3	TRBJ1-5	ASSPGGAGNQPQH
TRBV29-1	TRBJ1-1	SVEGGLGMNTEAF
TRBV24-1	TRBJ2-4	ATSDCWTARPTLAKNIQY
TRBV2	TRBJ2-7	ASSGRSRASGGDVPYEQY
TRBV10-3	TRBJ1-3	AIATGGSGNTIY
TRBV12-3/TRBV12-4	TRBJ1-1	ASSTRGLTEAF
TRBV29-1	TRBJ1-1	SVDSPATGSTEAF
TRBV5-5	TRBJ1-1	ASSLTGTENTEAF
TRBV28	TRBJ2-1	ASSQDNPGQLSSYNEQF
TRBV20-1	TRBJ2-3	SASWRDTQY
TRBV19	TRBJ1-2	ASSRSVTNYGYT
TRBV11-2	TRBJ2-3	ASSFLGSGSDTQY
TRBV5-6	TRBJ1-2	ASSSAGQNPKKGYT
TRBV5-1	TRBJ1-2	ASSLQAPNYGYT
TRBV3-1/TRBV3-2	TRBJ1-3	ASSQAASSGNTIY
TRBV13	TRBJ1-6	ASRFWAGQMNSPLH
TRBV30	TRBJ1-6	AWSGQPNNSPLH
TRBV12-5	TRBJ2-7	ASGSTGIHEQY
TRBV5-1	TRBJ2-5	ASSWDRGETQY
TRBV7-9	TRBJ1-5	ASSYYAGQVVGSNQPQH
TRBV28	TRBJ2-1	ASSFSGGSHEQF
TRBV5-1	TRBJ2-4	ASSSDSGGNIQY
TRBV28	TRBJ1-5	ASSPRGWGSNQPQH
TRBV15	TRBJ1-1	ATSRDRTTEAF
TRBV30	TRBJ2-7	ARSRGLAGGEQY
TRBV5-1	TRBJ1-4	ASRLAGGEKLF
TRBV18	TRBJ2-3	ASSRIGTGIGDTQY
TRBV29-1	TRBJ1-1	SVPGRGVNTEAF
TRBV6-6	TRBJ1-2	ASSLAGGYGYT
TRBV29-1	TRBJ2-3	SVGSGALAASTDTQY
TRBV2	TRBJ1-5	ASFGQGGRNQPQH
TRBV7-2	TRBJ2-1	ASSLDRGRSNEQF
TRBV20-1	TRBJ1-1	SASWGRTGNTEAF
TRBV7-9	TRBJ2-7	ASEGQGIDEQY
TRBV5-1	TRBJ2-3	ASSLAWGESDTQY